This record covers a single T cell receptor (beta chain). Germline V gene lookup returns CDR1 MNHEY and CDR2 SVGEGT. With 5 bases clipped from V and 3 bases from J, the junction kept 7 bases outside the gene matches. The CDR3 is made up of 15 amino acids. The data were taken from a study of blood T cell repertoires in COVID-19. At the level of the study: The United States, Italy and Spain provided the acute and convalescent COVID-19 samples. PBMCs, B-cell-depleted T cells, or T cells provided the cDNA or gDNA that made up the material.

Original processing methods: Using reference gene primer amplification, nucleated cell counts were estimated. The repertoire was sequenced with immunoSEQ multiplex PCR; TCRdb's copy has only in-frame clones and lacks some. The D gene and trimming were derived from the DNA, and the V and J assignments and clone size from that table. The table lists approximately 75,000 clones, 83% of them singletons, with approximately 6.9% in the top ten. Seattle's cohort entered during active infection and was followed longitudinally. The TCR comes from a man in his thirties or forties with COVID-19, enrolled during active disease. The V call is TRBV6-2 or TRBV6-3, the J call TRBJ2-5; TRBD2 matches at 9 bases. Sequenced material: peripheral blood. CDR3 protein: CASSQRAGGKETQYF. The CDR3, as DNA: TGTGCCAGCAGTCAGAGAGCGGGAGGCAAAGAGACCCAGTACTTC.